This T cell receptor beta chain was profiled in a study of blood T cell repertoires in COVID-19. Study-level background: COVID-19 samples, acute and convalescent, were from the United States, Italy and Spain.

A single count supports this clone. Germline lookup yields CDR1 WNHNN and CDR2 SYGVQD (reference sequence). The CDR3 extends over 14 amino acids. Trimming shortened V by 0 bases and J by 5 bases, and 10 bases separated the two germline ends. Under the authors' procedure: It was from reference gene primer amplification that nucleated cell counts were estimated. Produced via immunoSEQ multiplex PCR; TCRdb's table is partial and in-frame only. V, J and clone size are taken as reported in that table, and D and trimming were inferred from the DNA itself. The table has some 330,000 clones, about nine tenths seen once; the top ten hold 3.5% to 5%.

This clonotype was obtained from a man under 40 who had recovered from COVID-19. V and J are TRBV10-1 and TRBJ2-5; tentative D call: TRBD1 (7 bases). The specimen was PBMCs or T cells enriched from blood (not recorded which). The CDR3 DNA sequence: TGCGCCAGCAGTGAGTCGACAGGGAGGGAGACCCAGTACTTC. Translating it yields CASSESTGRETQYF.